This passage covers 21 T cell receptor beta chains from one sample sequenced in a study of T cells in Graves' hyperthyroidism and ophthalmopathy. Amplification of TCR beta CDR3 regions was performed using RNA transcripts as template. TCR CDR3 regions were first amplified by RT-PCR with HTBI primers. TCRdb re-derived calls from the multiplex PCR reads in MiXCR, one entry per CDR3 protein. Counted here are a few hundred thousand distinct CDR3 sequences, around 14% occurring once; the ten biggest clones make up 32%. The specimen sequenced was blood. The receptors derive from a woman aged 30 to 39 with Graves' hyperthyroidism.

The gene calls are TRBV7-3 and TRBJ2-7; D may be TRBD1 (5 bases). This CDR3 spans 16 amino acids. The V end lost 1 base, the J end lost 3 bases, and 16 bases lay between the germline ends. CDR1 SGHTA and CDR2 FQGTGA come from the germline V gene. The CDR3 protein is CASSLKKGEVHYEQYF. CDR3 DNA sequence: TGTGCCAGCAGCTTAAAGAAAGGGGAAGTACACTACGAGCAGTACTTC.

About this clonotype: A much larger clone is a single base away; this may be a read error. The chain is built from TRBV27 and TRBJ2-1, with 7 bases aligning to TRBD1. With V trimmed by 5 bases and J by 10 bases, 5 bases remained unmatched. Germline V gene sequence: CDR1 MNHEY, CDR2 SMNVEV (reference sequence). The CDR3 spans 12 residues. This chain's CDR3 is CASSVQGNEQFF. DNA for the CDR3: TGTGCCAGCAGTGTACAGGGGAACGAGCAGTTCTTC.

This clonotype was counted between two and nine times. The J gene is TRBJ2-3, the V gene TRBV28, with 9 bases that match TRBD1. The germline gives CDR1 MDHEN, CDR2 SYDVKM. J lost 6 bases, V lost 6 bases, and 7 bases had no gene match. The CDR3 extends over 14 amino acids. The CDR3 nucleotides read TGTGCCAGCAGACATGACAGGGGGTCCGATACGCAGTATTTT. This sequence encodes CASRHDRGSDTQYF.

This clonotype was counted only a few times. The gene calls are TRBV7-6 and TRBJ1-1, with TRBD1 matching 11 bases. Germline CDR1 and CDR2: SGHVS and FNYEAQ. V shed 5 bases and J 4 bases; nucleotides not matched to a gene: 3. The length of the CDR3 is 14 residues. The CDR3 sequence is CASSQDRGLTEAFF. For the CDR3, the DNA is TGTGCCAGCAGCCAGGACAGGGGGCTCACTGAAGCTTTCTTT.

V is TRBV12-3 or TRBV12-4 and J is TRBJ2-1, with 8 bases that match TRBD2. V shed 2 bases, J shed 2 bases, and the junction held 5 bases outside the gene matches. The CDR3 sequence is 16 residues long. The CDR3 loop is CASSLLRGLAYNEQFF. Here the CDR3 DNA reads TGTGCCAGCAGTTTACTCCGGGGACTAGCCTACAATGAGCAGTTCTTC.

This clonotype has at least ten counts. V is TRBV20-1 and J is TRBJ2-1; 8 bases fit TRBD1. There are 12 residues in the CDR3. Germline CDR1 DFQATT, CDR2 SNEGSKA (reference sequence). The junction had 9 bases not matched to a gene; V was cut back by 4 bases and J by 13 bases. The CDR3 protein is CSATQYRGEQFF. In DNA, the CDR3 is TGCAGTGCTACCCAATACAGGGGGGAACAGTTCTTC.

This clonotype was seen repeatedly, ten times or more. The chain is built from TRBV29-1 and TRBJ2-7, with D hard to call. The CDR3 loop spans 13 amino acids. Trimming shortened V by 5 bases and J by 4 bases, and 15 bases separated the two germline ends. Germline assignment: CDR1 SQVTM and CDR2 ANQGSEA. In DNA form, the CDR3 reads TGCAGCGTTTTGGCGGTCCTCGGGTACGAGCAGTACTTC. Amino acid sequence: CSVLAVLGYEQYF.

This clonotype showed up many times. The V and J genes are TRBV29-1 and TRBJ2-7; D perhaps matches TRBD1 (5 bases). CDR3 size: 12 residues. CDR1 is SQVTM and CDR2 is ANQGSEA in the germline V gene. V was pared by 4 bases and J by 4 bases, with 11 bases between. CDR3 sequence: CSVGDRHYEQYF. As DNA, the CDR3 is TGCAGCGTTGGTGACAGACATTACGAGCAGTACTTC.

This clonotype was observed a few times. The gene calls are TRBV2 and TRBJ2-1, with 9 bases identical to TRBD2. The CDR3 has 13 residues. Germline CDR1 is SNHLY and CDR2 is FYNNEI. Trimming at V came to 4 bases and at J to 14 bases, leaving 9 bases not matched to a gene. This CDR3 is CASSGISGSKEFF. The DNA of the CDR3 is TGTGCCAGCAGTGGGATTAGCGGGAGCAAAGAGTTCTTC.

This clonotype came up many times. The V gene is TRBV7-2, the J gene TRBJ2-3; D unresolved. V was clipped by 1 base and J by 1 base, with 6 bases between them. Germline CDR1 and CDR2: SGHTA and FQGNSA. This CDR3 spans 14 amino acids. CDR3 protein: CASSLDQGTDTQYF. As DNA, the CDR3 is TGTGCCAGCAGCTTAGATCAGGGCACAGATACGCAGTATTTT.

The V gene is TRBV7-2, the J gene TRBJ2-7; D ambiguous. Germline V gene sequence: CDR1 SGHTA, CDR2 FQGNSA. The CDR3 sequence is 15 residues long. Trimming took 4 bases from V and 6 from J, leaving 19 bases between them. The CDR3 nucleotides are TGTGCCAGCAGCTCCCTAGGGCTAACAAGTTCCGAGCAGTACTTC. As protein: CASSSLGLTSSEQYF.

This clonotype was seen ten or more times. This rearrangement joins TRBV20-1 to TRBJ2-3; D gene uncertain. The CDR3 loop spans 13 amino acids. From germline, CDR1 is DFQATT and CDR2 SNEGSKA (reference sequence). V was shortened by 5 bases and J by 6 bases, with 15 bases between the two germline ends. The CDR3 bases are TGCAGTGCTCGTTACATGGAAGTGGATACGCAGTATTTT. Translation: CSARYMEVDTQYF.

This clonotype was seen a handful of times. Here the CDR3 DNA reads TGTGCCAGCAGCCAAGGGAGGGGGCGTCTTACCTACGAGCAGTACTTC. This gives the protein CASSQGRGRLTYEQYF. The V gene is TRBV14, the J gene TRBJ2-7; tentatively, D is TRBD1 (7 bases). The CDR3 contains 16 residues. Between the trimmed V and J ends, which lost 1 base and 2 bases, there was a span of 15 bases. Germline-derived CDR1 and CDR2 are SGHDN and FVKESK.

This clonotype was found a few times. This chain connects TRBV3-1 to TRBJ1-2, with D perhaps TRBD1 (5 bases). Trimming removed 2 bases from V and 1 base from J, with 8 bases in between. Germline assignment: CDR1 LGHDT and CDR2 YNNKEL (reference sequence). There are 14 residues in the CDR3. CDR3 sequence: CASSQTGLNYGYTF. The CDR3, as DNA: TGTGCCAGCAGCCAAACGGGACTTAACTATGGCTACACCTTC.

This clonotype appeared many times. V gene TRBV20-1 combines with J gene TRBJ2-3, with 8 bases fitting TRBD2. Germline V gene data show CDR1 as DFQATT and CDR2 as SNEGSKA (reference sequence). This CDR3 is built from 15 residues. V was clipped by 0 bases and J by 3 bases; unmatched bases: 5. As DNA, the CDR3 is TGCAGTGCTAGAGATCCAGCGGGAGCAACAGATACGCAGTATTTT. It yields the protein CSARDPAGATDTQYF.

The chain joins TRBV28 to TRBJ2-5, with TRBD2 identical over 10 bases. The CDR3 has 15 residues. The germline V gene encodes CDR1 MDHEN and CDR2 SYDVKM. Unmatched junction bases numbered 5, after V lost 5 bases and J lost 2 bases. Here the CDR3 DNA reads TGTGCCAGCAGTCCGGGACTAGCGTATCAAGAGACCCAGTACTTC. Protein product: CASSPGLAYQETQYF.

This chain links TRBV6-1 with TRBJ2-7, with TRBD2 matching over 8 bases. Trimming removed 7 bases from V and 4 bases from J; junction bases left unmatched: 6. This CDR3 has 13 amino acids. CDR1 and CDR2 (germline): MNHNS, SASEGT. The DNA for the CDR3 is TGTGCCAGCACCGGAGCGGGAGCTTACGAGCAGTACTTC. Its protein is CASTGAGAYEQYF.

The chain links TRBV7-9 to TRBJ2-1, with TRBD2 matching over 7 bases. There are 15 residues in the CDR3. Germline CDR1 SEHNR, CDR2 FQNEAQ (reference sequence). V shed 2 bases and J 7 bases; nucleotides not matched to a gene: 8. DNA of the CDR3: TGTGCCAGCAGCTTATTAAGCGGGAATATTAATGAGCAGTTCTTC. Its protein product is CASSLLSGNINEQFF.

On this clonotype itself: A read error may explain this, as a much larger clone is one base away. V usage is TRBV7-9 and J usage is TRBJ2-3; D may be TRBD1 (5 bases). The CDR3 is 12 amino acids. Germline CDR1 reads SEHNR; CDR2 reads FQNEAQ (reference sequence). V lost 11 bases to trimming and J lost 4 bases, with 13 bases between them. DNA of the CDR3: TGTGCCGGCTCAGGGTTGTCAGATACGCAGTATTTT. It codes for CAGSGLSDTQYF.

This clonotype was counted at least ten times. The chain joins TRBV7-3 to TRBJ1-6; D is perhaps TRBD1 (6 bases). Trimming cost V 2 bases and J 10 bases, with 12 bases left between them. The CDR3 runs 14 residues. Germline loops: CDR1 SGHTA, CDR2 FQGTGA. The CDR3 nucleotides read TGTGCCAGCAGCTTAGGGGGGCTCGGCTCACCCCTCCACTTT. Translation gives CASSLGGLGSPLHF.

Comments on this clonotype: A junction end diverges from the germline sequence, so it may reflect a read error. V gene TRBV7-2 combines with J gene TRBJ2-5; 12 bases match TRBD2. The CDR3 extends over 13 amino acids. Germline-derived CDR1 and CDR2 are SGHTA and FQGNSA. This CDR3 reads CASSLGLAGAGDF. CDR3 bases: TGTGCCAGCAGCTTAGGACTAGCGGGAGCGGGGGACTTC.